This T cell receptor (beta chain) was obtained from a study of T cells in Graves' hyperthyroidism and ophthalmopathy. Points from the study as a whole: The blood repertoire included most of the expanded thyroid clonotypes above 0.001.

CDR1 is LGHNA, CDR2 YNFKEQ, per germline. The CDR3 totals 17 residues. The V and J ends lost 2 bases and 4 bases, in that order; junction bases with no gene match: 7. The investigators amplified TCR beta CDR3 regions from RNA transcripts. A first-round RT-PCR of the TCR CDR3 used the HTBI primer set. TCRdb re-analysed the multiplex PCR reads in MiXCR, keeping a single row per CDR3 protein. The sample has hundreds of thousands of distinct CDR3 sequences; roughly 21% are singletons. Disease lasting under 3 months, a NOSPECS grade of at least 4, and a Clinical Activity Score of at least 3 were features of the ophthalmopathy patients. Every diagnosis used clinical symptoms, serum thyroxine and TRAb, thyroid ultrasound and orbital computed tomography. Cells are PBMCs isolated from about 10 ml of fresh blood. A few counts support this clonotype. Its antigen is currently unknown.

The chain recombines TRBV4-2 with TRBJ2-1; 11 bases fit TRBD2. Sequenced: blood. The origin of this receptor is a man aged 40-50 years with Graves' ophthalmopathy. As DNA, the CDR3 is TGTGCCAGCAGCCAACAGGAGCTAGCGGGAGGTTACAATGAGCAGTTCTTC. Amino acids: CASSQQELAGGYNEQFF.